The 25 T cell receptor beta chains given below trace back to one sample, sequenced in a study of graft-versus-host responses after intestinal transplantation. TCRdb's copy holds only in-frame clones and misses some; the assay was immunoSEQ multiplex PCR. This sample has approximately 77,000 clones, with around 92% found just once. This specimen consisted of PBMCs, obtained 98 days after intestinal transplantation. These receptor sequences come from a human patient who received an intestinal transplant, so some T cells may come from the graft donor.

This chain uses TRBV6-5 with TRBJ2-3; 16 bases fit TRBD2. CDR1 and CDR2 (germline): MNHEY, SVGAGI. Unmatched junction bases numbered 0, after V lost 5 bases and J lost 4 bases. CDR3 length: 15 residues. CDR3 residues: CASSGTSGGADTQYF. As DNA, the CDR3 is TGTGCCAGCAGTGGGACTAGCGGGGGGGCAGATACGCAGTATTTT.

The gene calls are TRBV30 and TRBJ2-7; D is possibly TRBD1 (6 bases). V lost 3 bases and J 4 bases, leaving 7 bases between the germline ends. From germline, CDR1 is GTSNPN and CDR2 SVGIG (reference sequence). The CDR3 spans 11 residues. CDR3 amino acids: CAWRGAYEQYF. The CDR3 DNA sequence: TGTGCCTGGAGGGGGGCTTACGAGCAGTACTTC.

The rearrangement uses TRBV5-6 and TRBJ2-7, with 7 bases fitting TRBD1. V trimming: 2 bases; J trimming: 2 bases; junction bases outside the gene matches: 7. The CDR3 is 15 amino acids. The germline CDR1 and CDR2 sequences are SGHDT and YYEEEE. CDR3 in amino acids: CASSFRAQGAYEQYF. For the CDR3, the DNA is TGTGCCAGCAGCTTCCGGGCCCAGGGGGCCTACGAGCAGTACTTC. The entire variable domain, with the rest obtained from reference TRBV5-6 and TRBJ2-7, is as follows: DAGVTQSPTHLIKTRGQQVTLRCSPKSGHDTVSWYQQALGQGPQFIFQYYEEEERQRGNFPDRFSGHQFPNYSSELNVNALLLGDSALYLCASSFRAQGAYEQYFGPGTRLTVT.

A few counts support this clone. A read error may produce the germline difference seen at one junction end. The rearrangement uses TRBV6-5 and TRBJ2-7; 7 positions agree with TRBD2. The CDR3 is 12 residues long. Germline CDR1 is MNHEY and CDR2 is SVGAGI. The CDR3 loop reads CASGEGSHEQYF. The CDR3 coding sequence is TGTGCCAGCGGGGAGGGCTCCCACGAGCAGTACTTC.

The gene calls are TRBV4-2 and TRBJ2-1; maybe TRBD2 (7 bases). The V and J ends lost 4 bases and 0 bases respectively, with 13 bases between them. CDR1 and CDR2 from the germline V gene are LGHNA and YNFKEQ. The CDR3 runs to 16 residues. The chain's CDR3 is CASSPGGSLSYNEQFF. The CDR3 DNA reads TGTGCCAGCAGCCCGGGGGGCTCCCTCTCCTACAATGAGCAGTTCTTC.

The chain joins TRBV5-1 to TRBJ1-1; D is unresolved. V shed 1 base and J shed 0 bases, with 13 bases lying between them. The CDR3 consists of 16 residues. In germline, CDR1 is SGHRS, CDR2 YFSETQ. The CDR3 region is CASSLWGSRMNTEAFF. In DNA form, the CDR3 reads TGCGCCAGCAGCTTGTGGGGTTCCCGGATGAACACTGAAGCTTTCTTT. Full variable domain (rest looked up from reference TRBV5-1 and TRBJ1-1): KAGVTQTPRYLIKTRGQQVTLSCSPISGHRSVSWYQQTPGQGLQFLFEYFSETQRNKGNFPGRFSGRQFSNSRSEMNVSTLELGDSALYLCASSLWGSRMNTEAFFGQGTRLTVV.

The rearrangement uses TRBV7-2 and TRBJ2-3; a weak D match, TRBD2 (6 bases). CDR1 and CDR2 from the germline V gene are SGHTA and FQGNSA. With 1 base removed from V and 3 bases from J, the gap between germline ends came to 11 bases. The CDR3 has 15 amino acids. The CDR3 sequence: CASSLGGSGTDTQYF. CDR3 bases: TGTGCCAGCAGCTTAGGTGGGAGCGGGACAGATACGCAGTATTTT.

The chain combines TRBV12-5 with TRBJ2-1; weak D call: TRBD1 (5 bases). Germline V gene data show CDR1 as LGHNT and CDR2 as FRNRAP. V was trimmed by 8 bases and J by 0 bases, leaving 11 bases between them. The CDR3 is made up of 14 amino acids. Here the CDR3 DNA reads TGTGCTAGTAGCAGGGTAAGCTCCTACAATGAGCAGTTCTTC. This codes for CASSRVSSYNEQFF.

The chain links TRBV4-1 to TRBJ1-2; D is unclear. V was clipped by 1 base and J by 2 bases, with 17 bases between them. Germline values: CDR1 MGHRA, CDR2 YSYEKL. The CDR3 sequence is 17 residues long. For the CDR3, the DNA is TGCGCCAGCAGCCAAGGTGACCGTGGTTACAGCAACTATGGCTACACCTTC. Translation gives CASSQGDRGYSNYGYTF.

The chain employs TRBV28 and TRBJ2-7; TRBD2 matches at 8 bases. J was trimmed by 0 bases and V by 5 bases; bases with no gene match: 6. CDR3 length equals 15 residues. CDR1 MDHEN and CDR2 SYDVKM come from the germline V gene. CDR3 nucleotide sequence: TGTGCCAGCAGTCCCTCCGGGACTAGCTCCTACGAGCAGTACTTC. Encoded protein: CASSPSGTSSYEQYF.

The rearrangement links TRBV5-4 to TRBJ1-2; TRBD1 aligns across 9 bases. Germline values: CDR1 SGHNT, CDR2 YYREEE (reference sequence). V shed 4 bases and J 4 bases; nucleotides not matched to a gene: 8. The CDR3 totals 15 residues. CDR3 sequence reads: CASSPRDRDFYGYTF. Written as DNA, the CDR3 is TGTGCCAGCAGCCCCAGGGACAGGGACTTCTATGGCTACACCTTC.

This chain joins TRBV6-5 and TRBJ1-2, with unresolved D. Trimming removed 0 bases at V and 0 bases at J, with 8 bases between. CDR3 size: 15 residues. CDR1 and CDR2 (germline): MNHEY, SVGAGI. CDR3 in amino acids: CASSYSSTANYGYTF. CDR3 bases: TGTGCCAGCAGTTACTCGAGTACAGCTAACTATGGCTACACCTTC.

V is TRBV7-5 and J is TRBJ2-1; TRBD1 is taken as the D call from the table, unchecked against the DNA. TRBV7-5 is designated a pseudogene. This CDR3 is 15 amino acids long. CDR3 coding DNA: TGTGCCAGAATGGCCCCCTGGGGCCCATGCAATGAGCAGTTCTTC. It yields the protein CARMAPWGPCNEQFF.

This clone was seen only once. This chain links TRBV11-2 with TRBJ1-1, with D possibly TRBD1 on 5 matching bases. Germline CDR1 reads SGHAT; CDR2 reads FQNNGV. V lost 0 bases, J lost 10 bases, and 12 bases lay in between. This CDR3 has 13 residues. The CDR3: CASSLEGGAGAFF. In nucleotides, the CDR3 is TGTGCCAGCAGCTTAGAAGGAGGGGCCGGAGCTTTCTTT. The whole variable domain, remainder taken from reference TRBV11-2 and TRBJ1-1, is EAGVAQSPRYKIIEKRQSVAFWCNPISGHATLYWYQQILGQGPKLLIQFQNNGVVDDSQLPKDRFSAERLKGVDSTLKIQPAKLEDSAVYLCASSLEGGAGAFFGQGTRLTVV.

This clone is a singleton in its sample. The genes are TRBV7-9 and TRBJ2-7; D is uncertain. V dropped 5 bases and J dropped 2 bases, with 10 bases sitting between them. The length of the CDR3 is 13 residues. In germline, CDR1 is SEHNR, CDR2 FQNEAQ (reference sequence). The CDR3 DNA reads as TGTGCCAGCAGCCTCCCGGCGCCCTACGAGCAGTACTTC. Translation: CASSLPAPYEQYF.

This chain connects TRBV7-3 to TRBJ2-5; 7 bases match TRBD1. Germline assignment: CDR1 SGHTA and CDR2 FQGTGA. The CDR3 length is 14 residues. V was pared by 6 bases and J by 1 base, with 5 bases of the junction left unmatched. CDR3 region: CASSLQGFQETQYF. CDR3 DNA: TGTGCCAGCAGTCTACAGGGGTTCCAAGAGACCCAGTACTTC.

The CDR3 sequence is CASSQLRIFPGQGEEQYF. The CDR3 DNA reads as TGTGCCAGCAGCCAGCTGCGCATCTTCCCGGGACAGGGTGAGGAGCAGTACTTC. The V and J genes are TRBV7-2 and TRBJ2-7; TRBD1 matches at 9 bases. Looked up from germline, CDR1 is SGHTA and CDR2 is FQGNSA. The ends lost 5 bases at V and 7 bases at J; junction bases unmatched: 21. The CDR3 has 18 amino acids.

The chain uses TRBV25-1 and TRBJ1-1; a possible D gene is TRBD1 (5 bases). CDR1 and CDR2 from the germline V gene are MGHDK and SYGVNS. The CDR3 runs to 15 residues. Trimming left V 5 bases short and J 2 bases short, with 15 bases between. The CDR3 is CASSPRGPRNTEAFF. The CDR3, as DNA: TGTGCCAGCAGTCCGAGGGGACCGCGCAACACTGAAGCTTTCTTT.

CDR3 region: CASSPGDRGNNEQFF. CDR3 sequence (DNA): TGTGCCAGCAGCCCCGGGGACAGGGGAAACAATGAGCAGTTCTTC. V usage is TRBV13 and J usage is TRBJ2-1, with TRBD1 identical over 10 bases. Germline V gives CDR1 PRHDT, CDR2 FYEKMQ (reference sequence). The CDR3 is made up of 15 amino acids. Unmatched junction bases numbered 6, after V lost 5 bases and J lost 5 bases. Based on the CDR3 plus reference TRBV13 and TRBJ2-1, the full variable domain is AAGVIQSPRHLIKEKRETATLKCYPIPRHDTVYWYQQGPGQDPQFLISFYEKMQSDKGSIPDRFSAQQFSDYHSELNMSSLELGDSALYFCASSPGDRGNNEQFFGPGTRLTVL.

This rearrangement joins TRBV7-3 to TRBJ2-7; 16 bases line up with TRBD2. CDR3 length equals 23 residues. Germline V lookup: CDR1 SGHTA, CDR2 FQGTGA. The trim removed 1 base at V and 4 bases at J, leaving 22 bases unmatched. The CDR3 DNA is TGTGCCAGCAGCTTAAGGGACAGGGGGCGTTGGGGACTAGCGGGAGGGCCTCGGTACGAGCAGTACTTC. Translated: CASSLRDRGRWGLAGGPRYEQYF. Full variable domain (outside the CDR3, taken from reference TRBV7-3 and TRBJ2-7): GAGVSQTPSNKVTEKGKYVELRCDPISGHTALYWYRQSLGQGPEFLIYFQGTGAADDSGLPNDRFFAVRPEGSVSTLKIQRTERGDSAVYLCASSLRDRGRWGLAGGPRYEQYFGPGTRLTVT.

This clone turned up a few times. The chain is built from TRBV23-1 and TRBJ2-5, with 10 positions matching TRBD1. TRBV23-1 is assigned to the ORF class and has an uncertain function. This CDR3 comprises 13 residues. J lost 5 bases, V lost 6 bases, and 3 bases had no gene match. CDR3 in DNA: TGCGCCAGCAGCCAGACAGGGGGCGAGACCCAGTACTTC. It encodes CASSQTGGETQYF.

V is TRBV6-6 and J is TRBJ1-5; no clear D. CDR1 and CDR2 (germline): MNHNY, SVGAGI (reference sequence). Trimming stripped 8 bases from V and 6 bases from J, with 14 bases between. This CDR3 comprises 13 residues. CDR3 sequence: CASGLNVGQPQHF. The CDR3 DNA reads TGTGCCAGCGGCCTAAACGTCGGTCAGCCCCAGCATTTT.

The chain has TRBV28 and TRBJ2-2, with a tentative D call TRBD2 (6 bases). V lost 7 bases and J lost 4, with 10 bases in between. The CDR3 sequence is 13 residues long. CDR1 is MDHEN, CDR2 SYDVKM, per germline. The CDR3: CASKGAGTGELFF. The CDR3, as DNA: TGTGCCAGCAAGGGAGCGGGCACCGGGGAGCTGTTTTTT.

This chain joins TRBV5-1 and TRBJ1-1; TRBD1 might be the D (5 bases). Germline CDR1 reads SGHRS; CDR2 reads YFSETQ. The CDR3 spans 15 residues. V was shortened by 0 bases and J by 0 bases, with 9 bases between the two germline ends. CDR3 in amino acids: CASSLEEGLNTEAFF. For the CDR3, the DNA is TGCGCCAGCAGCTTGGAGGAGGGGTTGAACACTGAAGCTTTCTTT.

This clone was observed a few times. The chain couples TRBV5-4 to TRBJ2-3, with TRBD1 matching 7 bases. This CDR3 has 16 amino acids. The V segment lost 4 bases and the J segment 3 bases; nucleotides outside the gene matches: 11. Germline loops: CDR1 SGHNT, CDR2 YYREEE (reference sequence). DNA of the CDR3: TGTGCCAGCAGCATCAAACAGGGGCCCCTGACAGATACGCAGTATTTT. Translating gives CASSIKQGPLTDTQYF.